The entry that follows covers one T cell receptor beta chain sequence. Its target is not known. An Oncomine TCR Beta short-read assay was used to sequence the DNA from cultured CD4+ T cells. TCRdb reanalysed the PCR reads using MiXCR and keeps one entry per CDR3 protein. The sample includes approximately 3,200 distinct CDR3 sequences, 79% seen only once; the top ten take about 26%. This sample is part of a study of vaccination and CD4 T cells after COVID-19. V lost 7 bases and J lost 3, with 16 bases in between. CDR1 is SGHVS, CDR2 FQNEAQ, per germline. The CDR3 has 15 residues. Treatment noted: 10-day PBMC culture with coronavirus spike peptide pools or control peptides (ViraFEST assay).

The V and J genes are TRBV7-8 and TRBJ1-5; a weak D match, TRBD1 (5 bases). The sample was CD4+ T cells from blood, cultured in vitro. This clonotype was obtained from a human donor who had recovered from COVID-19. The CDR3 protein is CASTPQWTNNQPQHF. The CDR3 region has the DNA TGTGCCAGCACCCCCCAGTGGACAAACAATCAGCCCCAGCATTTT.